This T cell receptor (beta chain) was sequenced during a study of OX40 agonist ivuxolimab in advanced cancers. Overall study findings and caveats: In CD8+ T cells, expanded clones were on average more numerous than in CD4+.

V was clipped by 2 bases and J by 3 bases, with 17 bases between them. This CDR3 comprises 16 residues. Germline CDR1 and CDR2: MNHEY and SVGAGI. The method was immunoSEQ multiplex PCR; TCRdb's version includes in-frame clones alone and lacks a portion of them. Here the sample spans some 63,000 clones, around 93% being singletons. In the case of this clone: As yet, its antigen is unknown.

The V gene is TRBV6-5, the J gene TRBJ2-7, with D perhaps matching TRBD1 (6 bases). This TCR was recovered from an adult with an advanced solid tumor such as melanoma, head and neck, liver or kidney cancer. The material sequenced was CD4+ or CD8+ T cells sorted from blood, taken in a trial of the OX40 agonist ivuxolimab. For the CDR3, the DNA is TGTGCCAGCAGTTACGACGGCAGGGGTACTGTCTACGAGCAGTACTTC. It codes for CASSYDGRGTVYEQYF.